The entry below gives a single T cell receptor beta chain sequence along with its context. Its specificity is not known. The data were taken from a study of shared clonotypes between healthy human individuals. As for the study in general: Each donor had three CD4 naive, three CD4 memory, two CD8 naive and one CD8 memory plate.

Study-wide points: With a few donors compared, roughly 5% of naive CD4 clonotypes were shared. Inspection by rarefaction showed sorted-subset sequencing to be incomplete despite large depth.

An assay was performed, and its level was deep. Here immunoSEQ multiplex PCR was the method, and the copy in TCRdb shows in-frame clones only, minus some. Found here are hundreds of thousands of clones, about 95% of them singletons; the top ten hold 0.11%. Positively selected for CCR7, the CD45RO-negative cells used as naive CD8 cells excluded terminally differentiated effector memory CD45RA+ cells. This clonotype was obtained from a woman younger than 45 in good health. Sequencing input: naive CD8+ T cells sorted from blood.

The CDR3 sequence: CASSASNQPQHF. The DNA of the CDR3 is TGTGCCAGCAGTGCCTCTAATCAGCCCCAGCATTTT. This chain uses TRBV28 with TRBJ1-5; D is undetermined. The germline V gene has CDR1 MDHEN and CDR2 SYDVKM. The germline V and J ends were trimmed by 5 bases and 4 bases, with 6 bases remaining between them. CDR3 length equals 12 residues. Variable domain in full (rest from reference TRBV28 and TRBJ1-5): DVKVTQSSRYLVKRTGEKVFLECVQDMDHENMFWYRQDPGLGLRLIYFSYDVKMKEKGDIPEGYSVSREKKERFSLILESASTNQTSMYLCASSASNQPQHFGDGTRLSIL.